A selection of T cell receptor beta chains follows, all from one sample in a study of CD8 T cells in Susac syndrome. TCRdb re-analysed the immunoSEQ multiplex PCR reads in MiXCR, keeping a single row per CDR3 protein. The table includes approximately 200,000 distinct CDR3 sequences, over 90% detected once. Input material: CD4+ T cells from PBMCs. Receptor source: a human donor with multiple sclerosis. The CDR3 runs from the conserved cysteine through the conserved F or W.

CASSLAALAGGPEQYF TRBJ2-7 TRBV5-1
CSAQSGQQFTDTQYF TRBJ2-3 TRBV20-1
CASSLWGSNIPNEQFF TRBJ2-1 TRBV27
CASQDTYYGYTF TRBJ1-2 TRBV6-1
CASSLQGAGRAFF TRBJ1-1 TRBV12-3/TRBV12-4
CASSFVLPELQETQYF TRBJ2-5 TRBV7-8
CATSDPRAGYQETQYF TRBJ2-5 TRBV24-1
CSAAGQGTYEQYF TRBJ2-7 TRBV20-1
CSARDQGGPYQETQYF TRBJ2-5 TRBV20-1
CASSVAGRVMNGYTF TRBJ1-2 TRBV9
CSGGGQSSGTQYF TRBJ2-5 TRBV29-1
CATSEAQPGQGCQPQHF TRBJ1-5 TRBV24-1
CSVEDSRDRNTDTQYF TRBJ2-3 TRBV29-1
CASSAGTGIGQPQHF TRBJ1-5 TRBV6-5
CASTPGGYNEQFF TRBJ2-1 TRBV12-3/TRBV12-4
CSATSRGRVETQYF TRBJ2-5 TRBV20-1
CASSFSGGFGYEQYF TRBJ2-7 TRBV28
CASSPRGRGQETQYF TRBJ2-5 TRBV3-1
CATSRAPPAFSYNEQFF TRBJ2-1 TRBV15
CSAIQGTSGGWTQYF TRBJ2-5 TRBV20-1
CSARPRGQKNTEAFF TRBJ1-1 TRBV20-1
CASSRDRGKETQYF TRBJ2-5 TRBV5-1